This T cell receptor (beta chain) was profiled in a study of early stage breast cancer tumors (dated by TCRdb to about 2017). Background for the entire study: Of the 15 to 20 invasive breast tumors, twelve were found to be estrogen receptor-positive, progesterone receptor-positive and HER2-negative. Of the roughly twelve ER+/PR+/HER2- tumors, eight were classified as invasive ductal carcinomas and four as invasive lobular carcinomas. The average read coverage per sample was roughly 10-fold. Across all samples, around 2.9 million templates representing 1.2 million or so unique clonotypes were detected. Broader findings and caveats from the paper: Bulk genomic DNA sequencing of unsorted cells missed chain pairing and functional markers such as CD4, CD8 and FOXP3. Enriched TCRB sequences shared across patients were mostly commonly generated sequences, unlikely to play an important role in the tumor microenvironment. Roughly 2.5-fold higher T cell density and higher clonality were observed in tumors than in adjacent normal breast tissue. Because the cohort was small, a breakdown by tumor subtype could not be done. Greater similarity was observed between blood and normal breast repertoires than between blood and tumor repertoires, and tumor was distinguished from normal in about 85% of the 16 patients when each tissue was compared with blood.

Concerning this clone itself: There is no known antigen for this receptor. No much larger clone is present one base from it, and per-base qualities are unavailable.

V drops 4 bases and J drops 1 base, leaving 17 bases in between. CDR1 SGHRS and CDR2 YFSETQ are derived from the germline V gene. Reading from cysteine to phenylalanine, the CDR3 counts 16 amino acids. The read is trimmed to its CDR3 DNA, 48 bases read in frame from base 1. Each sample was amplified as two independent genomic DNA replicates: approximately 0.49 ug for blood and roughly 1.4 ug for tumor or normal breast. Following the manufacturer's instructions, the ImmunoSeq Intro kit was used to carry out TCRB sequencing on genomic DNA. The multiplex PCR ran for around 30 cycles using proprietary primers and spike-in control sequences for absolute quantification. Single-end 150-bp reads were used to sequence an 87-bp fragment covering the CDR3 and the flanking V and J genes. Seven samples, with two replicates for each sample, were multiplexed per lane of an Illumina MiSeq using version 3.0 chemistry. On the study's bioinformatics: The vendor's proprietary pipeline handled the raw data processing, merging both replicates into a single result for each sample. Productive rearrangements sharing the V-gene family, CDR3 amino acid sequence and J-gene segment were defined as clonotypes. Clonality was computed as 1 minus the normalized Shannon entropy (Pielou evenness) of TCRB abundances. T cell density was estimated as total templates divided by the number of input cells, with the number of input cells inferred from the DNA input amount. Recon, run with its default parameters, was used to estimate overall repertoire diversity and clonality. A clonotype counted as tumor-enriched if its abundance in tumor exceeded 0.1% and was at least 32-fold higher than its abundance in normal breast. TCRdb carries this immuneACCESS record with in-frame sequences only. Its versions omit some clonotypes, under half of them owing to an unresolved V gene in the studies checked, with the rest unexplained. The DNA gave D and trimming, while V, J and clone size come from that table. This sample comprises 45,000 to 65,000 clones, 78% of them detected only once. 3% to 4% of the sample lies in the top ten.

The study profiled bulk TCR beta-chain repertoires in matched peripheral blood, tumor and adjacent normal breast tissue taken from about 15 patients with early-stage breast cancer. Before surgery, about 5-10 mL of whole blood was collected into EDTA tubes and then processed within 2 hours. Ficoll-Paque centrifugation in SepMate-50 tubes was used to isolate peripheral blood mononuclear cells. PBMCs were cryopreserved in aliquots of 2 to 4 million cells in about 90% FBS with approximately 10% DMSO and kept in liquid nitrogen. The Qiagen AllPrep DNA/RNA Mini kit was used to extract genomic DNA. The sequence links TRBV5-1 to TRBJ1-1; a tentative D call is TRBD1 (5 bases match). The source of this sequence is a person aged 35-55 years with breast cancer. Sequenced sample: blood. The CDR3 is CASSLGGTGQNTEAFF. The DNA sequence is as follows: TGCGCCAGCAGCCTGGGCGGGACGGGGCAGAACACTGAAGCTTTCTTT.